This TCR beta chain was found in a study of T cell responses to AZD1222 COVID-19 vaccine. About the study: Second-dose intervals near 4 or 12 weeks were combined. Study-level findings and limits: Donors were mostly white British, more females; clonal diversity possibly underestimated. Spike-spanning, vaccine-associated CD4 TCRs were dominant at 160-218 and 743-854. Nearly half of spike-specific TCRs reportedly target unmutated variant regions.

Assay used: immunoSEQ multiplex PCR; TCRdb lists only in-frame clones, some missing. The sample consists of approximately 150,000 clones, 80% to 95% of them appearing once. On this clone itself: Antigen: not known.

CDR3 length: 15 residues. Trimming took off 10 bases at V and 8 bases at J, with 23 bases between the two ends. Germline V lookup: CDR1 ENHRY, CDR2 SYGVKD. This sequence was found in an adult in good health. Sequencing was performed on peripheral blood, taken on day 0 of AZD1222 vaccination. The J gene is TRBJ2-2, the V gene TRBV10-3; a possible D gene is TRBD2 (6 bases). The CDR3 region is CATRPDARREGELFF. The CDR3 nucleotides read TGTGCCACCCGGCCGGACGCGAGGAGGGAGGGGGAGCTGTTTTTT.